The entry below gives a single TCR beta chain sequence along with its context. MiXCR, run by TCRdb on the RT-PCR reads, gives a single entry per CDR3 protein. The sample includes about 700,000 distinct CDR3 sequences, 12% to 15% of them seen just once. Germline V CDR1 and CDR2: DFQATT, SNEGSKA (reference sequence). J gave up 0 bases and V 1 base, and 7 bases lay outside the gene matches. The CDR3 is made up of 17 amino acids. V and J are TRBV20-1 and TRBJ2-1, with 9 bases matching TRBD2. The source of this sequence is a female donor in good health, serving as a healthy control. The sequenced sample was memory CD4+ T cells from blood. The CDR3 protein is CSARVLGGGGSYNEQFF. The CDR3 region has the DNA TGCAGTGCTAGAGTACTAGGCGGGGGGGGCTCCTACAATGAGCAGTTCTTC.